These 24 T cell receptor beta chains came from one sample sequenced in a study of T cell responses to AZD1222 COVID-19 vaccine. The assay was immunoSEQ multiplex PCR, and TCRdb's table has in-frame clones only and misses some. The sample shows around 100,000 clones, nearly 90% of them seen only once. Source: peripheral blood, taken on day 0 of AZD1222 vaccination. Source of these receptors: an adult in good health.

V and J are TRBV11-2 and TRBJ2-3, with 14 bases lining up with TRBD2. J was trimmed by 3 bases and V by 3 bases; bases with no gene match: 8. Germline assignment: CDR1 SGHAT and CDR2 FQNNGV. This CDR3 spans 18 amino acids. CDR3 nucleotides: TGTGCCAGCAGCTTGTACGGGACTAGCGGGGGTCAGACAGATACGCAGTATTTT. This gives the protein CASSLYGTSGGQTDTQYF. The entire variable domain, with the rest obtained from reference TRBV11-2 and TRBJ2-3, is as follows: EAGVAQSPRYKIIEKRQSVAFWCNPISGHATLYWYQQILGQGPKLLIQFQNNGVVDDSQLPKDRFSAERLKGVDSTLKIQPAKLEDSAVYLCASSLYGTSGGQTDTQYFGPGTRLTVL.

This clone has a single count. DNA of the CDR3: TGTGCCAGCAGCGTAGCTGGAAACACCATATATTTT. This sequence encodes CASSVAGNTIYF. The V call is TRBV9, the J call TRBJ1-3; D ambiguous. The CDR3 sequence is 12 residues long. V was trimmed by 0 bases and J by 2 bases, leaving 0 bases between them. Germline V gene data show CDR1 as SGDLS and CDR2 as YYNGEE.

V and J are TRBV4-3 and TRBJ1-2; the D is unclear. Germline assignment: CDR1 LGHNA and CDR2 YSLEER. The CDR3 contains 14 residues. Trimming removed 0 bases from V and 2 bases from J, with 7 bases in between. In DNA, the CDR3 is TGCGCCAGCAGCCAAGAAGACGTAAACTATGGCTACACCTTC. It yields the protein CASSQEDVNYGYTF.

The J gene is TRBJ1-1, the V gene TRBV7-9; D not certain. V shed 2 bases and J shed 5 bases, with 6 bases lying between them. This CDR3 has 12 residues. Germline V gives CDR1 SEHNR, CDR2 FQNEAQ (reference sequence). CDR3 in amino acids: CASSLFTTEAFF. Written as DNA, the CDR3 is TGTGCCAGCAGCTTATTCACGACTGAAGCTTTCTTT.

CDR3 DNA sequence: TGTGCCAGCAGCTCTCTAGCGGGAGTGGGTTACAATGAGCAGTTCTTC. It encodes CASSSLAGVGYNEQFF. The rearrangement joins TRBV11-3 to TRBJ2-1, with 10 nucleotides matching TRBD2. Trimming at V came to 4 bases and at J to 4 bases, leaving 7 bases not matched to a gene. The CDR3 totals 16 residues. The germline V gene encodes CDR1 SGHNT and CDR2 YENEEA.

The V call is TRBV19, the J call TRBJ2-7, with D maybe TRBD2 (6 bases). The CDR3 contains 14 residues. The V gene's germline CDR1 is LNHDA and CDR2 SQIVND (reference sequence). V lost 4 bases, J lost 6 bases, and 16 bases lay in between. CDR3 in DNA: TGTGCCAGTAGTACCGGGACTGGAGGAGTCGAGCAGTACTTC. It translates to CASSTGTGGVEQYF.

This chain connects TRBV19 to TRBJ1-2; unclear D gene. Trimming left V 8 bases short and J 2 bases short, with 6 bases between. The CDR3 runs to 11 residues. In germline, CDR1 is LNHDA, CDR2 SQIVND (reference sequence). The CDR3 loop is CASRRNYGYTF. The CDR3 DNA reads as TGTGCCAGTCGTCGAAACTATGGCTACACCTTC.

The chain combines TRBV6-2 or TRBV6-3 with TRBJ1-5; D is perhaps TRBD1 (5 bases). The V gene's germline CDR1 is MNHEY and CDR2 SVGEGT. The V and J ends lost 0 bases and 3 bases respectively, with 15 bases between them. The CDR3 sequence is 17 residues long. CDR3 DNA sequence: TGTGCCAGCAGTTACTCTCTGTACAGGCAGCCCAATCAGCCCCAGCATTTT. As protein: CASSYSLYRQPNQPQHF.

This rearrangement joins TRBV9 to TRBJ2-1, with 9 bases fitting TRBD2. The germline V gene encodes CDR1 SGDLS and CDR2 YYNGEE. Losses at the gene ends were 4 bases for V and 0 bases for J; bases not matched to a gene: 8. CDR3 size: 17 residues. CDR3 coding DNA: TGTGCCAGCAGCTCACAGCGGGAGGCCCCCTCCTACAATGAGCAGTTCTTC. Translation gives CASSSQREAPSYNEQFF.

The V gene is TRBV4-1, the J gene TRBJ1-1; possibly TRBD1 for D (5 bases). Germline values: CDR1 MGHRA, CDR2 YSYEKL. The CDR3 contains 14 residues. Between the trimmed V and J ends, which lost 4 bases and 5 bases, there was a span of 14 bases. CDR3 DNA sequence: TGCGCCAGCAGCCCAGGGTCGGTGGCGACTGAAGCTTTCTTT. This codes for CASSPGSVATEAFF.

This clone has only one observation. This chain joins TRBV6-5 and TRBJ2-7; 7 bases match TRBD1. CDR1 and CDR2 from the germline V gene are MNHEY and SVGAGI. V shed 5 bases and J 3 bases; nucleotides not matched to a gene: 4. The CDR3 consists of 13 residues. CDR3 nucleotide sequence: TGTGCCAGCAGTCCGACAGGGCTCTACGAGCAGTACGTC. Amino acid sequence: CASSPTGLYEQYV.

The CDR3 is CASSAQLSSYNEQFF. The CDR3 region has the DNA TGTGCCAGCAGCGCCCAGCTGAGCTCCTACAATGAGCAGTTCTTC. The rearrangement uses TRBV7-3 and TRBJ2-1; D remains ambiguous. The CDR3 covers 15 residues. Per the germline V gene, CDR1 is SGHTA and CDR2 is FQGTGA. Between the trimmed V and J ends, which lost 5 bases and 0 bases, there was a span of 11 bases.

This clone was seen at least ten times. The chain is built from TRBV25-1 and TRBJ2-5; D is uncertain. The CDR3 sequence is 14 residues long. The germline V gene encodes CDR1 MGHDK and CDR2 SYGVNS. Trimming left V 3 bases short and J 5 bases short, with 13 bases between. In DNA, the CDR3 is TGTGCCAGCAGTGATCGGCGAGTCGGGGAGACCCAGTACTTC. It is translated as CASSDRRVGETQYF.

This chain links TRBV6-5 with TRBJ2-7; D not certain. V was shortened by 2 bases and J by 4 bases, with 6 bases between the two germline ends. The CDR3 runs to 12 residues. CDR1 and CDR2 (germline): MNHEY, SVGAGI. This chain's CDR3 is CASSYALYEQYF. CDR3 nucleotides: TGTGCCAGCAGTTACGCGCTATACGAGCAGTACTTC.

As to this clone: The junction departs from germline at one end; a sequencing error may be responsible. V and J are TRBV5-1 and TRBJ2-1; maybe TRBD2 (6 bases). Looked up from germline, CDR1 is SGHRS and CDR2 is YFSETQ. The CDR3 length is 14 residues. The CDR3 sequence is CASSLGSGRNEQFF. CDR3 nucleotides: TGTGCCAGCAGCTTGGGGTCAGGGAGGAATGAGCAGTTCTTC.

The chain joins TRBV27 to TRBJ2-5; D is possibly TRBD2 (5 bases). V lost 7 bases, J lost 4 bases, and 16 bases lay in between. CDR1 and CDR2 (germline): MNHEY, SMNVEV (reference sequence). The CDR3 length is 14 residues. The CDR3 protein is CASTTRGRRETQYF. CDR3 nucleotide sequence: TGTGCCAGCACCACCCGAGGGCGGCGAGAGACCCAGTACTTC.

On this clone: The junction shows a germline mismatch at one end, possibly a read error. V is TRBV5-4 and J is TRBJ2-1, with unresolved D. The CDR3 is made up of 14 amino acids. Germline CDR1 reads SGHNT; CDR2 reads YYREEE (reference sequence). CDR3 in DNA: TGTGCCAGCAGCCGAGAAACTCACAACAATGAGCAGCTCTTC. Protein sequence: CASSRETHNNEQLF. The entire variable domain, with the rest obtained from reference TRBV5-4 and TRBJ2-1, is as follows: ETGVTQSPTHLIKTRGQQVTLRCSSQSGHNTVSWYQQALGQGPQFIFQYYREEENGRGNFPPRFSGLQFPNYSSELNVNALELDDSALYLCASSRETHNNEQLFGPGTRLTVL.

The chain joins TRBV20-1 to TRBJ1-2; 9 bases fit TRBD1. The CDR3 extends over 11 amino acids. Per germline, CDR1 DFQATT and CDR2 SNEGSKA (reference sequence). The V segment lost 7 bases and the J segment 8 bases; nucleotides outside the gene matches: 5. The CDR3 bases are TGCAGTGTCGGGGACAGGGTCGGCTACACCTTC. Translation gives CSVGDRVGYTF.

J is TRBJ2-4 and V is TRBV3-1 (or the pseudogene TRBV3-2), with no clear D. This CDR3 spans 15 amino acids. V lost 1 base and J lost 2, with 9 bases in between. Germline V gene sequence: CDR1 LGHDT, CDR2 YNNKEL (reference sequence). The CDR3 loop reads CASSQGAGPKNIQYF. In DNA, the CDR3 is TGTGCCAGCAGCCAAGGAGCAGGTCCCAAAAACATTCAGTACTTC.

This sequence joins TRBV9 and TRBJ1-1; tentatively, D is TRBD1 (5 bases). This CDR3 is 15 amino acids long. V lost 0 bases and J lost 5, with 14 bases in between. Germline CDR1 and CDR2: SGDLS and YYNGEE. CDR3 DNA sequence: TGTGCCAGCAGCGTAGACTCAGGGTCGTTGACTGAAGCTTTCTTT. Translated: CASSVDSGSLTEAFF.

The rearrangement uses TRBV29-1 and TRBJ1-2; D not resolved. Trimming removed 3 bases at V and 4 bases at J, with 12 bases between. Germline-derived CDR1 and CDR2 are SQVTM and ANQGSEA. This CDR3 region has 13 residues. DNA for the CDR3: TGCAGCGTTGATGGGGTGGGCATCTATGGCTACACCTTC. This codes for CSVDGVGIYGYTF. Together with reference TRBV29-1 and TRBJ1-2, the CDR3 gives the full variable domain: SAVISQKPSRDICQRGTSLTIQCQVDSQVTMMFWYRQQPGQSLTLIATANQGSEATYESGFVIDKFPISRPNLTFSTLTVSNMSPEDSSIYLCSVDGVGIYGYTFGSGTRLTVV.

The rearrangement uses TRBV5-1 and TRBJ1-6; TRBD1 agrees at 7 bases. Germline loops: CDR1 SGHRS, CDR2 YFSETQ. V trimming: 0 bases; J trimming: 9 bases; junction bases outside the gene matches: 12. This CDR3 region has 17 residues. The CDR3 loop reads CASSLARQGREASPLHF. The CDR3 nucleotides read TGCGCCAGCAGCTTGGCTAGACAGGGCCGGGAAGCTTCACCCCTCCACTTT. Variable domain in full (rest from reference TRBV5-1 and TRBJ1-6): KAGVTQTPRYLIKTRGQQVTLSCSPISGHRSVSWYQQTPGQGLQFLFEYFSETQRNKGNFPGRFSGRQFSNSRSEMNVSTLELGDSALYLCASSLARQGREASPLHFGNGTRLTVT.

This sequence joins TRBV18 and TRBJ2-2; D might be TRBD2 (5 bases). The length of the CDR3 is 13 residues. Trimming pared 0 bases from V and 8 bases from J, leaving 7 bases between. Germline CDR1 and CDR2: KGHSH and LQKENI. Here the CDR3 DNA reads TGTGCCAGCTCACCACCCCGGGAAGGGGAGCTGTTTTTT. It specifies CASSPPREGELFF.

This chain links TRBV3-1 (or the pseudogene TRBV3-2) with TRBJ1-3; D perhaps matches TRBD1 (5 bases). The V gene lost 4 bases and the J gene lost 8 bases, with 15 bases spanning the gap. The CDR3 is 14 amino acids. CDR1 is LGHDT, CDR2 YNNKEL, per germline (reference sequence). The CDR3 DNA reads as TGTGCCAGCAGCCTCCGGGAGGGACGGGACACCATATATTTT. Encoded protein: CASSLREGRDTIYF.